This T cell receptor (beta chain) stems from a study of CD8 T cells in ankylosing spondylitis. The CDR3 spans 17 residues. Germline-derived CDR1 and CDR2 are DFQATT and SNEGSKA (reference sequence). Whole-study findings and limits: There was a TCR beta motif, made of several highly homologous variants, that appeared characteristic of ankylosing spondylitis blood. Several of the motif variants were reported before in synovial fluid and blood from reactive arthritis.

A quantitative 5'-RACE method, one with molecular barcodes, was used to make TCR beta libraries. TCRdb called the 5' RACE reads again in MiXCR, with one record for every CDR3 protein. The data contain 400,000 to 450,000 distinct CDR3 sequences, about a sixth of them seen just once; the ten biggest clones take up 0.85% to 1.3%. A few counts support this clonotype. Its antigen remains unknown. The specimen sequenced was blood, either unsorted or a sorted T cell fraction (not recorded which). This TCR was sampled from a male donor with ankylosing spondylitis. This chain uses TRBV20-1 with TRBJ2-2; TRBD2 matches at 14 bases. In DNA form, the CDR3 reads TGCAGCACCGCTAAGCCCGGACTAGCGGGGGGCCACGGGGAGCTGTTTTTT. Translated, it gives CSTAKPGLAGGHGELFF.